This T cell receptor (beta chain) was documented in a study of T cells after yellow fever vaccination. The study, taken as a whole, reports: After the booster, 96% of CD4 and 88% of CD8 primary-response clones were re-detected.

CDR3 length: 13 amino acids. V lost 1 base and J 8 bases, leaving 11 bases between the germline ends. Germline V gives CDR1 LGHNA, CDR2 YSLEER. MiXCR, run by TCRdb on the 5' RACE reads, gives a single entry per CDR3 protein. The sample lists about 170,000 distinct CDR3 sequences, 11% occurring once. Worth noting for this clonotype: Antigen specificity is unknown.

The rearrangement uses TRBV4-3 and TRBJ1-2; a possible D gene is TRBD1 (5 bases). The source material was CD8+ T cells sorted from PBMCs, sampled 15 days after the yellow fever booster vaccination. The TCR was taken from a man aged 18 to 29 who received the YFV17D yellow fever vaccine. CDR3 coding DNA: TGCGCCAGCAGCCAAGGGACAACGGCCGGCTACACCTTC. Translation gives CASSQGTTAGYTF.